The sample holds many counts of the clone carrying this T cell receptor beta chain. The data originate from a study of T cell repertoires in cytomegalovirus infection. The overall study: Signatures in public TCR beta sequences pointed to both CMV infection and matching HLA type.

A single record per CDR3 protein comes from TCRdb applying MiXCR to the reads. The sample carries 270,000 or so distinct CDR3 sequences, more than 15% recorded once. Germline CDR1 and CDR2: SGHVS and FNYEAQ. Between the trimmed V and J ends, which lost 1 base and 8 bases, there was a span of 12 bases. This CDR3 is 14 amino acids long. The sample consisted of CD8+ T cells from PBMCs. This chain links TRBV7-6 with TRBJ2-1, with a weak D call TRBD2 (5 bases). The clonotype was recovered from a human donor in good health (CMV status not recorded). Some clones in this sample may be carry-over from other donors' samples. In DNA form, the CDR3 reads TGTGCCAGCAGCTTAGGACGGGGTTTCGATGAGCAGTTCTTC. Residues: CASSLGRGFDEQFF.